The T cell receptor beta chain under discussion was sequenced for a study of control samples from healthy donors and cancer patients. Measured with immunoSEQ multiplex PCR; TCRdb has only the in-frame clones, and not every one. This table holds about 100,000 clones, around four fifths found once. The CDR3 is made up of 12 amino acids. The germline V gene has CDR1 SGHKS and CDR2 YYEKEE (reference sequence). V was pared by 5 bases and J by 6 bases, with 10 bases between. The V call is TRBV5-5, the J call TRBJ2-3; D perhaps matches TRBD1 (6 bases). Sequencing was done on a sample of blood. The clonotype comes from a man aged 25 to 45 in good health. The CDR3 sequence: CASRGQGDTQYF. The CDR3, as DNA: TGTGCCAGCAGGGGCCAGGGGGATACGCAGTATTTT.